This TCR beta chain was obtained from a study of tumour-infiltrating T cells in Burkitt lymphoma. Study details: Overall and progression-free survival were predicted by productive clonality.

Trimming removed 4 bases from V and 0 bases from J, with 13 bases in between. This CDR3 is built from 15 residues. Germline V gives CDR1 SGHNT, CDR2 YYREEE (reference sequence). TCRdb's table, derived via immunoSEQ multiplex PCR, lists solely in-frame clones and lacks some. This repertoire shows around 7,400 clones, around 70% found once; its top ten account for 35% to 45%. The sequencing input was tumor tissue. The chain uses TRBV5-4 and TRBJ2-5; weak D call: TRBD2 (6 bases). The receptor was derived from a human donor with diffuse large B-cell lymphoma. CDR3 amino acids: CASSRRAGNQETQYF. As DNA, the CDR3 is TGTGCCAGCAGCCGGAGGGCAGGTAACCAAGAGACCCAGTACTTC. Together with reference TRBV5-4 and TRBJ2-5, the CDR3 gives the full variable domain: ETGVTQSPTHLIKTRGQQVTLRCSSQSGHNTVSWYQQALGQGPQFIFQYYREEENGRGNFPPRFSGLQFPNYSSELNVNALELDDSALYLCASSRRAGNQETQYFGPGTRLLVL.